The next 28 T cell receptor beta chains were all read from a single sample in a study of patients and donors after allogeneic stem cell transplantation. TCRdb fed the RT-PCR reads into MiXCR, producing one record per CDR3 protein. The sample comprises about 960,000 distinct CDR3 sequences, approximately 19% of which are singletons, and roughly 6.4% rests with the top ten. Material for sequencing was blood, either unsorted or a sorted T cell fraction (not recorded which). All receptors come from a human donor who was either an allogeneic HSCT recipient or a stem cell or donor lymphocyte infusion donor (not recorded which). It is not recorded whose cells these are; they may come from a transplant donor.

This clonotype was seen at least ten times. The rearrangement links TRBV12-3 or TRBV12-4 to TRBJ2-7, with a weak D call TRBD1 (5 bases). This CDR3 has 13 residues. Trimming shortened V by 1 base and J by 6 bases, and 10 bases separated the two germline ends. The CDR3 loop is CASSLGQTREQYF. As DNA, the CDR3 is TGTGCCAGCAGTTTAGGACAGACTCGCGAGCAGTACTTC.

This clonotype was seen a single time. The chain uses TRBV5-1 and TRBJ1-2, with D perhaps TRBD1 (5 bases). Trimming removed 4 bases from V and 5 bases from J, with 27 bases in between. From germline, CDR1 is SGHRS and CDR2 YFSETQ. The CDR3 length is 18 residues. The CDR3 region is CASSGKTASQRTFYGYTF. The CDR3 nucleotides are TGCGCCAGCAGCGGCAAGACAGCGAGCCAACGCACTTTTTATGGCTACACCTTC. The complete variable domain, with remaining parts taken from reference TRBV5-1 and TRBJ1-2, reads KAGVTQTPRYLIKTRGQQVTLSCSPISGHRSVSWYQQTPGQGLQFLFEYFSETQRNKGNFPGRFSGRQFSNSRSEMNVSTLELGDSALYLCASSGKTASQRTFYGYTFGSGTRLTVV.

The DNA for the CDR3 is TGTGCCAGCAGCTCAATTCGGCGAAAACGTTACAATGAGCAGTTCTTC. It specifies CASSSIRRKRYNEQFF. The chain couples TRBV11-1 to TRBJ2-1; D not certain. V gave up 4 bases and J gave up 4 bases, with 17 bases separating them. The CDR3 loop spans 16 amino acids. The germline V gene encodes CDR1 SGHAT and CDR2 FQDESV (reference sequence).

The CDR3 here is CASSEGAGPSSYNEQFF. In DNA form, the CDR3 reads TGTGCCAGCAGTGAAGGTGCGGGGCCGAGCTCCTACAATGAGCAGTTCTTC. This chain joins TRBV2 and TRBJ2-1, with TRBD2 as a possible D gene (6 bases). This CDR3 is 17 amino acids long. Germline V lookup: CDR1 SNHLY, CDR2 FYNNEI. V lost 1 base to trimming and J lost 0 bases, with 13 bases between them.

There are many counts of this clonotype. This sequence joins TRBV29-1 and TRBJ2-2, with 9 bases that match TRBD2. The CDR3 runs 13 residues. Per germline, CDR1 SQVTM and CDR2 ANQGSEA. With 5 bases clipped from V and 5 bases from J, the junction kept 3 bases outside the gene matches. CDR3 loop: CSVQAGGTGELFF. CDR3 nucleotide sequence: TGCAGCGTTCAAGCGGGAGGAACCGGGGAGCTGTTTTTT.

The rearrangement uses TRBV20-1 and TRBJ1-5; TRBD1 matches at 9 bases. V lost 6 bases to trimming and J lost 7 bases; unmatched junction nucleotides: 10. The germline V gene has CDR1 DFQATT and CDR2 SNEGSKA (reference sequence). The CDR3 is made up of 14 amino acids. CDR3 nucleotide sequence: TGCAGTGCGAGAAAACAGGGGGCGGGGCAGCCCCAGCATTTT. Residues: CSARKQGAGQPQHF.

This clonotype appeared a few times. The CDR3 loop reads CAIRGTGTSGELFF. DNA for the CDR3: TGTGCCATCAGGGGGACAGGGACGTCCGGGGAGCTGTTTTTT. The chain combines TRBV10-3 with TRBJ2-2; 9 bases are shared with TRBD1. The CDR3 is 14 amino acids. CDR1 and CDR2 (germline): ENHRY, SYGVKD. Trimming cost V 6 bases and J 6 bases; bases outside gene matches: 5.

To note about this clonotype: Given the absence of the conserved phenylalanine or tryptophan at the CDR3 end, a read error is likely. The chain has TRBV10-3 and TRBJ1-2; 8 nucleotides agree with TRBD1. The germline V gene encodes CDR1 ENHRY and CDR2 SYGVKD. The length of the CDR3 is 13 residues. The trim removed 8 bases at V and 4 bases at J, leaving 6 bases unmatched. CDR3 residues: CAISGGGLYGYTY. CDR3 bases: TGTGCCATCTCAGGGGGCGGACTCTATGGCTACACCTAC.

In its sample, this clonotype was seen a few times. The chain links TRBV6-5 to TRBJ2-7; 8 bases are shared with TRBD1. This CDR3 contains 15 residues. J lost 6 bases, V lost 4 bases, and 11 bases had no gene match. CDR1 is MNHEY, CDR2 SVGAGI, per germline. The CDR3 loop reads CASSSYRGMDSEQYF. DNA of the CDR3: TGTGCCAGCAGTTCCTACAGGGGGATGGATTCCGAGCAGTACTTC.

This clonotype appeared a few times. The V gene is TRBV9, the J gene TRBJ2-1; the D is unclear. CDR1 and CDR2 (germline): SGDLS, YYNGEE. This CDR3 has 12 amino acids. V was pared by 0 bases and J by 7 bases, with 5 bases between. The CDR3 DNA follows: TGTGCCAGCAGCGTAGAGCCGAATGAGCAGTTCTTC. Protein sequence: CASSVEPNEQFF.

The chain has TRBV5-1 and TRBJ1-1, with TRBD1 matching 7 bases. In germline, CDR1 is SGHRS, CDR2 YFSETQ. This CDR3 comprises 15 residues. V was pared by 0 bases and J by 4 bases, with 6 bases of the junction left unmatched. CDR3 residues: CASSLGRGYVTEAFF. CDR3 sequence (DNA): TGCGCCAGCAGCTTGGGCAGGGGGTACGTCACTGAAGCTTTCTTT.

The chain combines TRBV2 with TRBJ2-2; D could derive from TRBD1 or TRBD2 (5 bases each). Between the trimmed V and J ends, which lost 10 bases and 2 bases, there was a span of 11 bases. Per germline, CDR1 SNHLY and CDR2 FYNNEI. The CDR3 runs 13 residues. The chain's CDR3 is CANRDGNTGELFF. The CDR3 DNA sequence: TGTGCCAACCGGGACGGAAACACCGGGGAGCTGTTTTTT.

The chain is built from TRBV14 and TRBJ2-7; D remains unclear. The germline CDR1 and CDR2 sequences are SGHDN and FVKESK. The CDR3 runs 14 residues. The V end was cut by 3 bases, the J end by 0 bases, with 9 bases between. The CDR3 nucleotides are TGTGCCAGCAGCCAGCGCTGGAACTCCTACGAGCAGTACTTC. The encoded protein is CASSQRWNSYEQYF.

This chain links TRBV12-3 or TRBV12-4 with TRBJ2-4; 10 positions agree with TRBD2. Trimming cost V 1 base and J 0 bases; bases outside gene matches: 3. The CDR3 length is 17 residues. The CDR3 region is CASSLGGLAIAKNIQYF. DNA of the CDR3: TGTGCCAGCAGTTTAGGGGGACTAGCGATAGCCAAAAACATTCAGTACTTC.

This chain joins TRBV7-3 and TRBJ2-1, with 8 bases fitting TRBD2. The CDR3 is made up of 14 amino acids. Germline CDR1 is SGHTA and CDR2 is FQGTGA. Germline trimming cut 3 bases from V and 7 bases from J; bases unmatched to any gene: 5. The CDR3 sequence is CASSLSGGLNEQFF. CDR3 DNA: TGTGCCAGCAGCTTGAGCGGGGGTTTGAATGAGCAGTTCTTC.

V is TRBV9 and J is TRBJ2-7, with 10 bases aligning to TRBD2. Losses at the gene ends were 0 bases for V and 2 bases for J; bases not matched to a gene: 2. There are 15 residues in the CDR3. Germline CDR1 is SGDLS and CDR2 is YYNGEE. The CDR3 here is CASSVGAGGPYEQYF. The CDR3 bases are TGTGCCAGCAGCGTAGGAGCGGGAGGGCCCTACGAGCAGTACTTC.

This clonotype was recorded a few times. The chain couples TRBV3-1 to TRBJ2-7; TRBD1 matches at 9 bases. The junction had 8 bases not matched to a gene; V was cut back by 5 bases and J by 0 bases. The CDR3 spans 16 residues. CDR1 LGHDT and CDR2 YNNKEL come from the germline V gene (reference sequence). The CDR3 nucleotides are TGTGCCAGCAGCAGACAGGGGGTAAAGAACTCCTACGAGCAGTACTTC. Protein sequence: CASSRQGVKNSYEQYF.

This chain links TRBV29-1 with TRBJ2-3; D is ambiguous. The germline gives CDR1 SQVTM, CDR2 ANQGSEA. V was clipped by 0 bases and J by 6 bases, with 10 bases between them. CDR3 length: 13 amino acids. CDR3 sequence reads: CSVEERHVDTQYF. The CDR3 bases are TGCAGCGTTGAAGAGCGACATGTGGATACGCAGTATTTT.

This clonotype turned up a few times. The rearrangement joins TRBV29-1 to TRBJ2-7; D uncertain. This CDR3 has 13 residues. Germline V lookup: CDR1 SQVTM, CDR2 ANQGSEA. The V and J ends lost 4 bases and 0 bases respectively, with 10 bases between them. The CDR3 spells CSVVAWDSYEQYF. The CDR3 nucleotides are TGCAGCGTTGTTGCCTGGGACTCCTACGAGCAGTACTTC.

The gene calls are TRBV24-1 and TRBJ2-2; D remains ambiguous. CDR3 size: 14 residues. V gave up 9 bases and J gave up 4 bases, with 14 bases separating them. Germline CDR1 is KGHDR and CDR2 is SFDVKD. The CDR3 is CATAVGGSTGELFF. In DNA form, the CDR3 reads TGTGCCACCGCCGTAGGCGGTTCCACCGGGGAGCTGTTTTTT.

The rearrangement uses TRBV5-1 and TRBJ1-1; 8 bases map to TRBD1. From germline, CDR1 is SGHRS and CDR2 YFSETQ. Unmatched junction bases numbered 5, after V lost 3 bases and J lost 4 bases. The CDR3 has 14 amino acids. In DNA form, the CDR3 reads TGCGCCAGCAGCTGGGGAACAGGGGGCACTGAAGCTTTCTTT. Protein sequence: CASSWGTGGTEAFF.

The table lists this clonotype with a few counts. V gene TRBV6-2 or TRBV6-3 combines with J gene TRBJ2-1; 9 nucleotides align to TRBD2. Trimming took 4 bases from V and 3 from J; bases not matched to a gene: 7. Germline values: CDR1 MNHEY, CDR2 SVGEGT. This CDR3 region has 16 residues. CDR3 protein: CASSLTAGGNYNEQFF. Written as DNA, the CDR3 is TGTGCCAGCAGTTTGACAGCGGGGGGCAACTACAATGAGCAGTTCTTC.

This clonotype turned up a few times. J is TRBJ2-1 and V is TRBV5-6; D is uncertain. Trimming removed 0 bases from V and 9 bases from J, with 7 bases in between. The CDR3 totals 12 residues. Germline values: CDR1 SGHDT, CDR2 YYEEEE. The CDR3 sequence is CASSLGAVEQFF. CDR3 sequence (DNA): TGTGCCAGCAGCTTGGGGGCCGTTGAGCAGTTCTTC.

This chain links TRBV20-1 with TRBJ2-1; D perhaps matches TRBD2 (6 bases). The V and J ends lost 2 bases and 10 bases respectively, with 21 bases between them. The CDR3 loop spans 15 amino acids. Germline CDR1 and CDR2: DFQATT and SNEGSKA (reference sequence). CDR3 residues: CSARYGSVGGREQFF. CDR3 DNA sequence: TGCAGTGCTAGATATGGGTCCGTTGGGGGGAGGGAGCAGTTCTTC.

The table lists this clonotype with a few counts. DNA of the CDR3: TGCAGCGTGTCCGGGATCCTACTGCACGGGGAGCTGTTTTTT. Translating gives CSVSGILLHGELFF. The genes are TRBV29-1 and TRBJ2-2; possible D gene TRBD2, 5 bases. The V gene lost 6 bases and the J gene lost 7 bases, with 18 bases spanning the gap. This CDR3 comprises 14 residues. CDR1 is SQVTM and CDR2 is ANQGSEA in the germline V gene.

This clonotype has more than one count but fewer than ten. The J gene is TRBJ2-2, the V gene TRBV19; D perhaps matches TRBD2 (6 bases). V lost 6 bases and J 4 bases, leaving 24 bases between the germline ends. The CDR3 has 18 residues. Germline CDR1 LNHDA, CDR2 SQIVND (reference sequence). CDR3 in amino acids: CASSTRGAGIRATGELFF. The CDR3 DNA follows: TGTGCCAGTAGCACTAGAGGGGCGGGGATTCGGGCCACCGGGGAGCTGTTTTTT.

This chain joins TRBV5-1 and TRBJ2-1; 9 nucleotides align to TRBD1. The J segment lost 6 bases and the V segment lost 7 bases, leaving 14 bases of the junction unmatched. There are 16 residues in the CDR3. Germline lookup yields CDR1 SGHRS and CDR2 YFSETQ. This CDR3 is CASRPFGTGWGNEQFF. The DNA for the CDR3 is TGCGCCAGCCGACCCTTCGGGACAGGGTGGGGCAATGAGCAGTTCTTC.

This clonotype has just a few counts. This rearrangement joins TRBV25-1 to TRBJ2-7; perhaps TRBD2 as D (5 bases). In germline, CDR1 is MGHDK, CDR2 SYGVNS. V lost 10 bases to trimming and J lost 3 bases, with 13 bases between them. The CDR3 consists of 12 residues. The CDR3 loop is CATSHRNYEQYF. In nucleotides, the CDR3 is TGTGCCACTAGCCACAGAAACTACGAGCAGTACTTC.